This T cell receptor beta chain is from a study of cytotoxic CD8 clonotypes in ibrutinib-treated CLL. Study-level points and caveats: Upon ibrutinib response clonality rose, and upon progression it fell back toward baseline.

Worth noting for this clone: Its target is not known.

The protocol was immunoSEQ multiplex PCR, while the TCRdb copy is restricted to in-frame clones and leaves out a portion. The sample records just over 45,000 clones, 55% to 80% being singletons. In germline, CDR1 is LNHNV, CDR2 YYDKDF (reference sequence). Trimming at V came to 1 base and at J to 5 bases, leaving 10 bases not matched to a gene. The CDR3 extends over 16 amino acids. Sequencing used PBMCs, obtained after 12 months of ibrutinib treatment. The chain uses TRBV15 and TRBJ2-5; 7 bases map to TRBD1. The origin of this receptor is a human donor with chronic lymphocytic leukemia. CDR3 sequence reads: CATSRASGTDSETQYF. The CDR3 DNA follows: TGTGCCACCAGCAGAGCTTCCGGGACAGATAGCGAGACCCAGTACTTC.